This T cell receptor beta chain was sequenced in a study of cytomegalovirus exposure and HLA in healthy donors. This clone has just one count. As yet, its antigen is unknown. The CDR3 extends over 14 amino acids. V shed 2 bases and J shed 2 bases, with 8 bases lying between them. The germline V gene has CDR1 SGHRS and CDR2 YFSETQ. Assay: immunoSEQ multiplex PCR; the TCRdb copy retains only in-frame clones and omits some. The table has approximately 150,000 clones, less than 90% seen once; the top ten hold 2.5% to 4%. Study-level findings and limits: It was approximately 160 TCR beta chains that were listed as cytomegalovirus-associated.

The V call is TRBV5-1, the J call TRBJ1-3; possibly TRBD1 for D (5 bases). The sequence came from a woman aged 18-35 years in good health and CMV-seropositive. The specimen was PBMCs. The CDR3 loop is CASSFGTAGNTIYF. CDR3 sequence (DNA): TGCGCCAGCAGCTTCGGGACTGCTGGAAACACCATATATTTT.